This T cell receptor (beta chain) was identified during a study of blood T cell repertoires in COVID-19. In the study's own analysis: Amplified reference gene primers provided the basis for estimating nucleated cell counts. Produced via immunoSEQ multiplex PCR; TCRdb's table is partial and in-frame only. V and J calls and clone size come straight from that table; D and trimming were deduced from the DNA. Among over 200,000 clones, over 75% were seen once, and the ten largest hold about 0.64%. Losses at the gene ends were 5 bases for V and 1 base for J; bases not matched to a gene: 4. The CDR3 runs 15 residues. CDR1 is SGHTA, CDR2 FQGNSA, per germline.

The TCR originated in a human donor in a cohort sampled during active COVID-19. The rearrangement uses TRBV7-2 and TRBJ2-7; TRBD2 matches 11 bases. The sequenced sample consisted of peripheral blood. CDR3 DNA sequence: TGTGCCAGCAGCCCCTCTAGCGGGAGGTCCTACGAGCAGTACTTC. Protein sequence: CASSPSSGRSYEQYF.